This passage covers 25 T cell receptor beta chains from one sample sequenced in a study of shared clonotypes between healthy human individuals. Some clones are missing from TCRdb's copy, which holds only in-frame ones; the method was immunoSEQ multiplex PCR. Of some 900,000 clones in the sample, over 60% are singletons; the top ten hold about 1.5%. The sequenced material came from memory CD4+ T cells sorted from blood. As to subset: CD45RA-negative fraction. These receptors all come from a man younger than 35 in good health.

This clone was observed a single time. The chain carries TRBV4-1 and TRBJ2-3; 7 positions agree with TRBD2. Trimming cost V 0 bases and J 1 base; bases outside gene matches: 7. Germline-derived CDR1 and CDR2 are MGHRA and YSYEKL. CDR3 length equals 17 residues. The CDR3 is CASSQDRGTSGTDTQYF. The CDR3 region has the DNA TGCGCCAGCAGCCAAGATCGAGGCACTAGCGGCACAGATACGCAGTATTTT.

Of note for this clone: It is likely a read error: a sequence one base away is far more abundant. Distinct nucleotide sequences in the sample also encode this CDR3. The chain links TRBV5-6 to TRBJ2-7; D is unresolved. This CDR3 has 11 residues. CDR1 and CDR2 (germline): SGHDT, YYEEEE. Trimming cost V 3 bases and J 0 bases, with 1 base left between them. The CDR3 protein is CASSSSYEQYF. DNA of the CDR3: TGTGCCAGCAGCTCCTCCTACGAGCAGTACTTC.

The chain links TRBV4-3 to TRBJ2-4; 7 bases fit TRBD1. CDR3 length equals 15 residues. Trimming cost V 4 bases and J 3 bases; bases outside gene matches: 6. The germline gives CDR1 LGHNA, CDR2 YSLEER. CDR3 region: CASSRGTEGKNIQYF. The CDR3 DNA reads as TGCGCCAGCAGCCGGGGGACAGAGGGCAAAAACATTCAGTACTTC.

The V call is TRBV6-1, the J call TRBJ1-2, with D unresolved. V gave up 7 bases and J gave up 5 bases, with 17 bases separating them. This CDR3 comprises 14 residues. The germline V gene encodes CDR1 MNHNS and CDR2 SASEGT. The CDR3 DNA follows: TGTGCCAGCACCCCCTCATCGGGTTTTTATGGCTACACCTTC. Its protein is CASTPSSGFYGYTF.

Regarding this clone: The same CDR3 can be traced to other DNA sequences in this sample. The chain employs TRBV7-2 and TRBJ2-7; TRBD1 matches at 7 bases. Per germline, CDR1 SGHTA and CDR2 FQGNSA. J gave up 3 bases and V 5 bases, and 1 base lay outside the gene matches. The CDR3 consists of 12 residues. The chain's CDR3 is CASSPGGYEQYF. In DNA form, the CDR3 reads TGTGCCAGCAGCCCAGGGGGCTACGAGCAGTACTTC.

The chain couples TRBV5-1 to TRBJ2-3; D is ambiguous. Trimming shortened V by 0 bases and J by 0 bases, and 8 bases separated the two germline ends. This CDR3 has 15 residues. Germline V gene data show CDR1 as SGHRS and CDR2 as YFSETQ. CDR3 amino acids: CASSLELLSTDTQYF. DNA for the CDR3: TGCGCCAGCAGCTTGGAACTGCTAAGCACAGATACGCAGTATTTT.

The chain couples TRBV5-1 to TRBJ1-1, with TRBD1 as a possible D gene (5 bases). This CDR3 is 14 amino acids long. Germline V CDR1 and CDR2: SGHRS, YFSETQ. Trimming took off 9 bases at V and 3 bases at J, with 18 bases between the two ends. The CDR3 nucleotides are TGCGCCACCCATCAGGGCCCGGGGGACACTGAAGCTTTCTTT. This encodes CATHQGPGDTEAFF.

As DNA, the CDR3 is TGCGCCAGCAGCTTGGCCAACCCGAACAGGGAAAAACTGTTTTTT. This translates into CASSLANPNREKLFF. This chain joins TRBV5-1 and TRBJ1-4; a possible D gene is TRBD1 (5 bases). CDR1 is SGHRS and CDR2 is YFSETQ in the germline V gene. Trimming removed 0 bases from V and 8 bases from J, with 14 bases in between. The CDR3 is 15 amino acids.

The chain is built from TRBV19 and TRBJ2-7; 7 positions agree with TRBD2. The CDR3 is 15 residues long. Germline values: CDR1 LNHDA, CDR2 SQIVND (reference sequence). Losses at the gene ends were 3 bases for V and 5 bases for J; bases not matched to a gene: 10. The CDR3 DNA reads as TGTGCCAGTAGTATTCAGTCTAGCGGAATCAACGAGCAGTACTTC. Translating gives CASSIQSSGINEQYF.

This CDR3 is CASSPAGRETGELFF. As DNA, the CDR3 is TGTGCCAGCAGCCCCGCAGGGCGAGAAACCGGGGAGCTGTTTTTT. This chain connects TRBV5-4 to TRBJ2-2; TRBD1 is a possible D gene (5 bases). In germline, CDR1 is SGHNT, CDR2 YYREEE (reference sequence). V dropped 4 bases and J dropped 5 bases, with 15 bases sitting between them. The CDR3 is made up of 15 amino acids.

The chain is built from TRBV6-6 and TRBJ2-7; D gene uncertain. Trimming took off 2 bases at V and 0 bases at J, with 11 bases between the two ends. The germline CDR1 and CDR2 sequences are MNHNY and SVGAGI (reference sequence). The CDR3 runs 15 residues. CDR3 residues: CASSYGWSFSYEQYF. CDR3 coding DNA: TGTGCCAGCAGTTACGGCTGGAGTTTCTCCTACGAGCAGTACTTC.

This clone was seen a handful of times. The chain joins TRBV27 to TRBJ2-7; D may correspond to TRBD1 or TRBD2 (6 bases each). From germline, CDR1 is MNHEY and CDR2 SMNVEV (reference sequence). This CDR3 has 14 residues. Trimming took 2 bases from V and 2 from J, leaving 10 bases between them. The CDR3 sequence is CASSLLGGTYEQYF. DNA for the CDR3: TGTGCCAGCAGTTTACTGGGGGGCACCTACGAGCAGTACTTC.

This clone was counted between two and nine times. The chain recombines TRBV28 with TRBJ1-1, with 10 bases lining up with TRBD1. The V gene's germline CDR1 is MDHEN and CDR2 SYDVKM. V lost 5 bases, J lost 4 bases, and 10 bases stayed unmatched. The CDR3 extends over 16 amino acids. The CDR3: CASSPDFGQGGTEAFF. DNA of the CDR3: TGTGCCAGCAGTCCTGACTTCGGACAGGGGGGCACTGAAGCTTTCTTT.

The sample holds one count of this clone. The chain combines TRBV5-1 with TRBJ2-3, with 7 bases lining up with TRBD2. J was trimmed by 6 bases and V by 4 bases; bases with no gene match: 11. The CDR3 consists of 15 residues. CDR1 SGHRS and CDR2 YFSETQ come from the germline V gene. CDR3 DNA sequence: TGCGCCAGCAGCCGAGATCTTAGCGGGTGGGATACGCAGTATTTT. It codes for CASSRDLSGWDTQYF.

The V gene is TRBV15, the J gene TRBJ2-5, with TRBD2 identical over 8 bases. The CDR3 totals 16 residues. Looked up from germline, CDR1 is LNHNV and CDR2 is YYDKDF (reference sequence). V lost 0 bases and J lost 4; bases outside the gene matches: 7. The CDR3 spells CATSRDWGLVGETQYF. CDR3 DNA sequence: TGTGCCACCAGCAGAGATTGGGGACTAGTAGGAGAGACCCAGTACTTC. Looking up the rest from reference TRBV15 and TRBJ2-5 gives the full variable domain: DAMVIQNPRYQVTQFGKPVTLSCSQTLNHNVMYWYQQKSSQAPKLLFHYYDKDFNNEADTPDNFQSRRPNTSFCFLDIRSPGLGDTAMYLCATSRDWGLVGETQYFGPGTRLLVL.

This clone was seen a few times. This chain uses TRBV2 with TRBJ1-4; D gene unclear. Germline V gene lookup returns CDR1 SNHLY and CDR2 FYNNEI. The CDR3 extends over 16 amino acids. V lost 1 base and J lost 2, with 11 bases in between. CDR3 in DNA: TGTGCCAGCAGTGAAGAAGAGGGTCCGACTAATGAAAAACTGTTTTTT. This codes for CASSEEEGPTNEKLFF.

There are a few counts of this clone. V and J are TRBV29-1 and TRBJ2-7, with TRBD1 identical over 10 bases. CDR1 and CDR2 (germline): SQVTM, ANQGSEA. V trimming: 6 bases; J trimming: 3 bases; junction bases outside the gene matches: 8. CDR3 length equals 14 residues. The CDR3: CSVRPGQGNYEQYF. The CDR3 nucleotides are TGCAGCGTGAGACCGGGACAGGGGAACTACGAGCAGTACTTC.

A word on this clone: Additional DNA sequences in this sample encode the identical CDR3. The chain employs TRBV2 and TRBJ2-7; unclear D gene. The CDR3 has 12 residues. V was clipped by 4 bases and J by 4 bases, with 8 bases between them. CDR1 is SNHLY, CDR2 FYNNEI, per germline. The CDR3 DNA reads as TGTGCCAGCAGTGCGCAAGGGTACGAGCAGTACTTC. Translating gives CASSAQGYEQYF.

The J gene is TRBJ1-5, the V gene TRBV2; TRBD1 matches at 9 bases. CDR1 SNHLY and CDR2 FYNNEI come from the germline V gene. CDR3 size: 15 residues. V was clipped by 6 bases and J by 1 base; unmatched bases: 4. CDR3 in amino acids: CASRNDRGSNQPQHF. The CDR3 bases are TGTGCCAGCAGGAACGACAGGGGGAGCAATCAGCCCCAGCATTTT.

The chain is built from TRBV2 and TRBJ2-3; weak D call: TRBD1 (6 bases). In germline, CDR1 is SNHLY, CDR2 FYNNEI. The V and J ends lost 6 bases and 4 bases respectively, with 14 bases between them. This CDR3 has 14 residues. The CDR3 reads CASRGQGNADTQYF. The DNA for the CDR3 is TGTGCCAGCAGAGGTCAGGGGAACGCAGATACGCAGTATTTT.

This clone was detected only a few times. The gene calls are TRBV6-5 and TRBJ2-7, with TRBD1 matching 11 bases. V was clipped by 8 bases and J by 10 bases; unmatched bases: 1. This CDR3 is 10 amino acids long. Germline CDR1 MNHEY, CDR2 SVGAGI. CDR3 sequence (DNA): TGTGCCAGCGGGACAGGGGGACAGTACTTC. Its translation is CASGTGGQYF.

The CDR3 region has the DNA TGTGCCAGCAGCTTGGCCGGCTACGACTACGAGCAGTACTTC. Amino acid sequence: CASSLAGYDYEQYF. The V and J genes are TRBV5-6 and TRBJ2-7, with unresolved D. This CDR3 is built from 14 residues. V was trimmed by 0 bases and J by 3 bases, leaving 10 bases between them. Germline V lookup: CDR1 SGHDT, CDR2 YYEEEE.

V gene TRBV5-5 combines with J gene TRBJ2-2; the D gene is possibly TRBD2 (5 bases). Trimming removed 1 base from V and 6 bases from J, with 7 bases in between. CDR1 is SGHKS, CDR2 YYEKEE, per germline (reference sequence). The CDR3 runs to 13 residues. The chain's CDR3 is CASSLMGAGELFF. As DNA, the CDR3 is TGTGCCAGCAGCTTGATGGGAGCCGGGGAGCTGTTTTTT.

In its sample, this clone was seen a few times. As the CDR3 is not closed by the conserved phenylalanine or tryptophan, this likely results from a read error. Because the CDR3's place on the DNA is in doubt, the DNA is left out and the CDR3 is given as listed by TCRdb. The V call is TRBV2, the J call TRBJ2-7. Germline CDR1 SNHLY, CDR2 FYNNEI. The CDR3 comprises 8 residues, both ends counted. The CDR3 is CAATDGRA.

J is TRBJ2-1 and V is TRBV6-5, with 7 bases lining up with TRBD1. V was clipped by 5 bases and J by 1 base; unmatched bases: 5. In germline, CDR1 is MNHEY, CDR2 SVGAGI. This CDR3 has 15 residues. This CDR3 reads CASSTGQLSYNEQFF. Written as DNA, the CDR3 is TGTGCCAGCAGTACGGGACAGCTTTCCTACAATGAGCAGTTCTTC.